The 29 T cell receptor beta chains below were found in one sample sequenced in a study of T cell responses to AZD1222 COVID-19 vaccine. Clones were read by immunoSEQ multiplex PCR, and TCRdb kept only the in-frame ones, dropping some. The table shows fewer than 100,000 clones, with around 85% occurring only once. The sample was peripheral blood, taken 28 days after the second AZD1222 dose. These receptors originate from an adult who received the AZD1222 COVID-19 vaccine.

A single count supports this clone. The chain employs TRBV7-2 and TRBJ2-3; no definite D call. This CDR3 spans 13 amino acids. Germline-derived CDR1 and CDR2 are SGHTA and FQGNSA. Trimming stripped 5 bases from V and 9 bases from J, with 15 bases between. The CDR3: CASSAQLLQTQYF. The CDR3 nucleotides read TGTGCCAGCAGCGCGCAACTTCTACAAACGCAGTATTTT.

The rearrangement uses TRBV5-1 and TRBJ1-4; D unresolved. The CDR3 length is 15 residues. Trimming stripped 0 bases from V and 0 bases from J, with 6 bases between. Germline CDR1 reads SGHRS; CDR2 reads YFSETQ. CDR3 loop: CASSLGAATNEKLFF. The DNA for the CDR3 is TGCGCCAGCAGCTTGGGGGCAGCAACTAATGAAAAACTGTTTTTT.

The J gene is TRBJ1-5, the V gene TRBV7-9; 11 bases match TRBD1. Per the germline V gene, CDR1 is SEHNR and CDR2 is FQNEAQ (reference sequence). J lost 5 bases, V lost 5 bases, and 17 bases had no gene match. This CDR3 is 19 amino acids long. The DNA for the CDR3 is TGTGCCAGCAGCCCCGTACCGGGACAGGGGGAAGAATGGGATCAGCCCCAGCATTTT. It translates to CASSPVPGQGEEWDQPQHF.

The CDR3 sequence is CASSSLLPGLAGSYNEQFF. Written as DNA, the CDR3 is TGTGCCAGCAGCTCCCTCCTCCCGGGACTAGCGGGGTCCTACAATGAGCAGTTCTTC. This chain connects TRBV7-2 to TRBJ2-1, with TRBD2 matching 13 bases. CDR1 and CDR2 (germline): SGHTA, FQGNSA. The CDR3 length is 19 residues. V was pared by 4 bases and J by 1 base, with 10 bases of the junction left unmatched.

CDR3 DNA: TGTGCCAGCAGGTCAGGACAACTTGATCAGCCCCAGCATTTT. Its protein is CASRSGQLDQPQHF. V and J are TRBV6-6 and TRBJ1-5; possibly TRBD1 for D (5 bases). The V gene's germline CDR1 is MNHNY and CDR2 SVGAGI (reference sequence). The germline V and J ends were trimmed by 6 bases and 5 bases, with 14 bases remaining between them. The CDR3 spans 14 residues.

The chain couples TRBV6-2 or TRBV6-3 to TRBJ2-5; D unclear. Germline V gives CDR1 MNHEY, CDR2 SVGEGT. Trimming removed 3 bases at V and 5 bases at J, with 10 bases between. The CDR3 loop spans 13 amino acids. This CDR3 is CASSYSLKETQYF. CDR3 bases: TGTGCCAGCAGTTATTCCTTGAAGGAGACCCAGTACTTC.

The J gene is TRBJ2-5, the V gene TRBV7-2, with 14 nucleotides matching TRBD2. V lost 6 bases, J lost 5 bases, and 5 bases stayed unmatched. The CDR3 loop spans 15 amino acids. The germline V gene has CDR1 SGHTA and CDR2 FQGNSA. DNA of the CDR3: TGTGCCAGCAGAGGGACTAGCGGGGGCCGGGAGACCCAGTACTTC. Its protein is CASRGTSGGRETQYF.

The rearrangement uses TRBV27 and TRBJ2-1; D gene ambiguous. The CDR3 contains 15 residues. CDR1 and CDR2 from the germline V gene are MNHEY and SMNVEV (reference sequence). V was trimmed by 3 bases and J by 4 bases, leaving 13 bases between them. This chain's CDR3 is CASSFVVAGYNEQFF. For the CDR3, the DNA is TGTGCCAGCAGTTTCGTCGTGGCCGGGTACAATGAGCAGTTCTTC.

The chain links TRBV2 to TRBJ2-2; TRBD1 matches 11 bases. V lost 5 bases to trimming and J lost 7 bases; unmatched junction nucleotides: 6. The CDR3 runs 15 residues. Germline V CDR1 and CDR2: SNHLY, FYNNEI. The CDR3 DNA follows: TGTGCCAGCAGTTCCGGGACAGGGGGTGTCGGGGAGCTGTTTTTT. Translating it yields CASSSGTGGVGELFF.

Concerning this clone: Germline and junction disagree at one end, which may indicate a read error. The chain joins TRBV7-7 to TRBJ1-1; no reliable D call. There are 18 residues in the CDR3. In germline, CDR1 is SSHAT, CDR2 FNYEAQ (reference sequence). CDR3 region: CASSLVLFFVRMDTEAFF. The CDR3, as DNA: TGTGCTAGCAGCTTAGTCTTGTTCTTTGTCCGTATGGACACTGAAGCTTTCTTT.

The table lists this clone with a count of one. The chain joins TRBV10-3 to TRBJ2-7; possibly TRBD1 for D (6 bases). The ends were cut back, 5 bases at V and 3 bases at J, with 14 bases in the middle. The CDR3 loop spans 14 amino acids. Per the germline V gene, CDR1 is ENHRY and CDR2 is SYGVKD. CDR3 protein: CAISLSPDSYEQYF. For the CDR3, the DNA is TGTGCCATCAGTTTATCCCCGGACAGCTACGAGCAGTACTTC.

This chain connects TRBV5-1 to TRBJ1-4, with unresolved D. This CDR3 comprises 15 residues. Trimming removed 7 bases from V and 0 bases from J, with 13 bases in between. Germline V gene lookup returns CDR1 SGHRS and CDR2 YFSETQ. The CDR3 protein is CASAPGRTTNEKLFF. In DNA, the CDR3 is TGCGCCAGCGCTCCAGGACGAACAACTAATGAAAAACTGTTTTTT. Complete variable domain (other parts from reference TRBV5-1 and TRBJ1-4): KAGVTQTPRYLIKTRGQQVTLSCSPISGHRSVSWYQQTPGQGLQFLFEYFSETQRNKGNFPGRFSGRQFSNSRSEMNVSTLELGDSALYLCASAPGRTTNEKLFFGSGTQLSVL.

This clone was detected once. This sequence joins TRBV7-8 and TRBJ2-3; D is uncertain. Germline CDR1 SGHVS, CDR2 FQNEAQ. The V end was cut by 1 base, the J end by 6 bases, with 8 bases between. This CDR3 has 13 residues. The CDR3 region is CASSLVLRDTQYF. For the CDR3, the DNA is TGTGCCAGCAGCTTAGTTCTAAGGGATACGCAGTATTTT.

The chain joins TRBV5-1 to TRBJ1-5; the D gene is possibly TRBD1 (5 bases). Germline-derived CDR1 and CDR2 are SGHRS and YFSETQ. Trimming took off 0 bases at V and 5 bases at J, with 12 bases between the two ends. This CDR3 is built from 15 residues. For the CDR3, the DNA is TGCGCCAGCAGCTTGGTGTCAGGGTTCGATCAGCCCCAGCATTTT. Translated: CASSLVSGFDQPQHF. Using reference TRBV5-1 and TRBJ1-5 for the parts outside the CDR3, the full variable domain is KAGVTQTPRYLIKTRGQQVTLSCSPISGHRSVSWYQQTPGQGLQFLFEYFSETQRNKGNFPGRFSGRQFSNSRSEMNVSTLELGDSALYLCASSLVSGFDQPQHFGDGTRLSIL.

This clone was detected only a few times. The chain employs TRBV7-6 and TRBJ1-2, with D possibly being TRBD1 (5 bases). The CDR3 totals 15 residues. Germline V gene lookup returns CDR1 SGHVS and CDR2 FNYEAQ. Deletions cut 5 bases from V and 0 bases from J, with 13 bases between. CDR3 nucleotides: TGTGCCAGCAGCCCGCGGGACGGATCTAACTATGGCTACACCTTC. Encoded protein: CASSPRDGSNYGYTF.

The chain recombines TRBV11-2 with TRBJ2-3, with 7 bases aligning to TRBD2. Germline CDR1 SGHAT, CDR2 FQNNGV. J lost 5 bases, V lost 4 bases, and 12 bases had no gene match. This CDR3 region has 16 residues. For the CDR3, the DNA is TGTGCCAGCAGCTCGCGGTCTGCGGGGGTAAGAGATACGCAGTATTTT. Its translation: CASSSRSAGVRDTQYF.

This chain uses TRBV6-5 with TRBJ2-7, with 10 bases matching TRBD1. The CDR3 contains 15 residues. CDR1 and CDR2 (germline): MNHEY, SVGAGI. V lost 2 bases, J lost 6 bases, and 7 bases stayed unmatched. The CDR3, as DNA: TGTGCCAGCAGTTACGGGGGACAGGGGACCTTCGAGCAGTACTTC. Its translation is CASSYGGQGTFEQYF.

This chain uses TRBV29-1 with TRBJ1-4; 8 bases map to TRBD1. The length of the CDR3 is 13 residues. The J segment lost 6 bases and the V segment lost 7 bases, leaving 7 bases of the junction unmatched. Germline-derived CDR1 and CDR2 are SQVTM and ANQGSEA. Here the CDR3 reads CSARTGSHEKLFF. For the CDR3, the DNA is TGCAGCGCAAGGACAGGGTCTCATGAAAAACTGTTTTTT.

This clone was recorded only once. The chain couples TRBV29-1 to TRBJ1-1, with a possible D match to TRBD1 (6 bases). Germline CDR1 is SQVTM and CDR2 is ANQGSEA. CDR3 length equals 11 residues. V shed 7 bases and J shed 2 bases, with 8 bases lying between them. The DNA of the CDR3 is TGCAGCGACAGGGCAAACACTGAAGCTTTCTTT. Translated, it gives CSDRANTEAFF.

The chain couples TRBV15 to TRBJ1-4; 8 bases fit TRBD1. CDR3 length: 16 amino acids. After removal of 5 bases from V and 8 bases from J, the junction contained 13 bases not matched to a gene. Germline CDR1 and CDR2: LNHNV and YYDKDF (reference sequence). CDR3 DNA sequence: TGTGCCACCAGCGCTCCCAAGACAGGGGTTTGGGAAAAACTGTTTTTT. Translation gives CATSAPKTGVWEKLFF.

This clone was detected once. V is TRBV19 and J is TRBJ1-1, with D unclear. The length of the CDR3 is 15 residues. Trimming took off 7 bases at V and 3 bases at J, with 18 bases between the two ends. Per the germline V gene, CDR1 is LNHDA and CDR2 is SQIVND (reference sequence). In nucleotides, the CDR3 is TGTGCCAGTAAGCGGGCAGTAGGTGGGGACACTGAAGCTTTCTTT. This gives the protein CASKRAVGGDTEAFF. Full variable domain (rest looked up from reference TRBV19 and TRBJ1-1): DGGITQSPKYLFRKEGQNVTLSCEQNLNHDAMYWYRQDPGQGLRLIYYSQIVNDFQKGDIAEGYSVSREKKESFPLTVTSAQKNPTAFYLCASKRAVGGDTEAFFGQGTRLTVV.

The V and J genes are TRBV7-3 and TRBJ2-3; 14 positions agree with TRBD2. The CDR3 is made up of 15 amino acids. J lost 3 bases, V lost 4 bases, and 0 bases had no gene match. Germline-derived CDR1 and CDR2 are SGHTA and FQGTGA. CDR3 protein: CASSWTSGGTDTQYF. For the CDR3, the DNA is TGTGCCAGCAGCTGGACTAGCGGGGGGACAGATACGCAGTATTTT.

The rearrangement uses TRBV14 and TRBJ2-7; the D is unclear. Trimming took 0 bases from V and 3 from J, leaving 0 bases between them. The CDR3 consists of 11 residues. Per germline, CDR1 SGHDN and CDR2 FVKESK. DNA of the CDR3: TGTGCCAGCAGCCAAGACTACGAGCAGTACTTC. Translating it yields CASSQDYEQYF.

This clone was found once. Here the CDR3 reads CASSYLTGSNYGYTF. CDR3 DNA: TGTGCCAGCAGCTACCTGACAGGTTCTAACTATGGCTACACCTTC. V usage is TRBV7-9 and J usage is TRBJ1-2; tentative D call: TRBD1 (6 bases). Germline V gene lookup returns CDR1 SEHNR and CDR2 FQNEAQ (reference sequence). V lost 4 bases to trimming and J lost 0 bases, with 12 bases between them. The CDR3 is made up of 15 amino acids. Drawing the rest from reference TRBV7-9 and TRBJ1-2, the complete variable domain is DTGVSQNPRHKITKRGQNVTFRCDPISEHNRLYWYRQTLGQGPEFLTYFQNEAQLEKSRLLSDRFSAERPKGSFSTLEIQRTEQGDSAMYLCASSYLTGSNYGYTFGSGTRLTVV.

This rearrangement joins TRBV6-5 to TRBJ2-4; D not resolved. V lost 8 bases and J 7 bases, leaving 15 bases between the germline ends. Germline values: CDR1 MNHEY, CDR2 SVGAGI. The CDR3 is 13 amino acids. CDR3 loop: CASRDIFGNIQYF. CDR3 nucleotide sequence: TGTGCCAGCCGCGACATCTTCGGGAACATTCAGTACTTC.

The sample holds one count of this clone. The rearrangement links TRBV7-9 to TRBJ2-1; no definite D call. This CDR3 has 15 amino acids. The germline V gene encodes CDR1 SEHNR and CDR2 FQNEAQ (reference sequence). V lost 2 bases, J lost 0 bases, and 8 bases lay in between. The CDR3 DNA sequence: TGTGCCAGCAGCTTAACAGATAGCTCCTACAATGAGCAGTTCTTC. It codes for CASSLTDSSYNEQFF.

The rearrangement joins TRBV20-1 to TRBJ1-1; a possible D gene is TRBD1 (6 bases). There are 16 residues in the CDR3. V was shortened by 3 bases and J by 1 base, with 18 bases between the two germline ends. Germline CDR1 is DFQATT and CDR2 is SNEGSKA (reference sequence). The CDR3 protein is CSASYQGTLPNTEAFF. CDR3 DNA sequence: TGCAGTGCTAGTTATCAGGGGACCCTACCGAACACTGAAGCTTTCTTT.

The chain employs TRBV27 and TRBJ1-6, with D possibly TRBD1 on 5 matching bases. Germline CDR1 reads MNHEY; CDR2 reads SMNVEV (reference sequence). CDR3 length: 15 amino acids. V dropped 5 bases and J dropped 11 bases, with 19 bases sitting between them. In DNA, the CDR3 is TGTGCCAGCAGTCCTCAGGGAGGCCCGAAGACACCCCTCCACTTT. Translated, it gives CASSPQGGPKTPLHF.

The chain is built from TRBV27 and TRBJ1-4; D uncertain. The CDR3 consists of 14 residues. Germline CDR1 is MNHEY and CDR2 is SMNVEV (reference sequence). V gave up 5 bases and J gave up 5 bases, with 12 bases separating them. The CDR3 DNA reads TGTGCCAGCAGTGACGGAGGACGGAATGAAAAACTGTTTTTT. This encodes CASSDGGRNEKLFF.